This T cell receptor (beta chain) was recorded in a study of blood T cell repertoires in COVID-19. This clone was seen just once. Data came from immunoSEQ multiplex PCR; TCRdb stores just in-frame clones and leaves some out. The profile shows 150,000 to 200,000 clones, about four fifths of them singletons. This CDR3 is built from 15 residues. Unmatched junction bases numbered 7, after V lost 5 bases and J lost 8 bases. Germline V CDR1 and CDR2: MDHEN, SYDVKM. This sequence originates from a man in his fifties or sixties with active or convalescent COVID-19. The chain is built from TRBV28 and TRBJ2-4; 12 bases line up with TRBD1. The sample comprised peripheral blood. Here the CDR3 reads CASSRPGQGAYIQYF. CDR3 nucleotide sequence: TGTGCCAGCAGTCGGCCGGGACAGGGGGCGTACATTCAGTACTTC.